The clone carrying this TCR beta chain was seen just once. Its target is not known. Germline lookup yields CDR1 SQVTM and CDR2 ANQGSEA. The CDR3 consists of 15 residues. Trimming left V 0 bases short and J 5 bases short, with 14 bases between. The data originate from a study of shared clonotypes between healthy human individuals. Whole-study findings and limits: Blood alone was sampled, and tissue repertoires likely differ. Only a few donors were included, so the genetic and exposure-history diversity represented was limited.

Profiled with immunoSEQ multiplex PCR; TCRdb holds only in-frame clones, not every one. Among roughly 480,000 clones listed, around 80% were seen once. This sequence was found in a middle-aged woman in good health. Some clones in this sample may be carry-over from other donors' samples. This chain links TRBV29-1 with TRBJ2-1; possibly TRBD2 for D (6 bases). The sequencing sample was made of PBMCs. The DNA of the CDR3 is TGCAGCGTTGAAGATCGAGGCGGGATAGACAATGAGCAGTTCTTC. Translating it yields CSVEDRGGIDNEQFF.